This entry lists 2 T cell receptor beta chains sequenced from one sample in a study of OX40 agonist ivuxolimab in advanced cancers. The data were produced by immunoSEQ multiplex PCR, yet TCRdb's version contains in-frame clones alone and is incomplete. The sample has tens of thousands of clones, approximately 78% seen once. Sequences were derived from CD4+ or CD8+ T cells sorted from blood, sampled in a trial of the OX40 agonist ivuxolimab. Receptors were obtained from an adult with an advanced solid tumor such as melanoma, head and neck, liver or kidney cancer.

V gene TRBV5-4 combines with J gene TRBJ2-3, with unresolved D. The V gene's germline CDR1 is SGHNT and CDR2 YYREEE (reference sequence). This CDR3 contains 13 residues. Trimming removed 0 bases at V and 4 bases at J, with 6 bases between. The CDR3 DNA sequence: TGTGCCAGCAGCTTGGATAGATCAGATACGCAGTATTTT. The encoded protein is CASSLDRSDTQYF.

This chain joins TRBV5-6 and TRBJ1-5; no reliable D call. CDR1 and CDR2 (germline): SGHDT, YYEEEE. The CDR3 totals 18 residues. Trimming cost V 0 bases and J 2 bases, with 18 bases left between them. The CDR3 DNA reads TGTGCCAGCAGCTTGGGATCTCTTCTGGGTGTTCGCAATCAGCCCCAGCATTTT. The encoded protein is CASSLGSLLGVRNQPQHF.